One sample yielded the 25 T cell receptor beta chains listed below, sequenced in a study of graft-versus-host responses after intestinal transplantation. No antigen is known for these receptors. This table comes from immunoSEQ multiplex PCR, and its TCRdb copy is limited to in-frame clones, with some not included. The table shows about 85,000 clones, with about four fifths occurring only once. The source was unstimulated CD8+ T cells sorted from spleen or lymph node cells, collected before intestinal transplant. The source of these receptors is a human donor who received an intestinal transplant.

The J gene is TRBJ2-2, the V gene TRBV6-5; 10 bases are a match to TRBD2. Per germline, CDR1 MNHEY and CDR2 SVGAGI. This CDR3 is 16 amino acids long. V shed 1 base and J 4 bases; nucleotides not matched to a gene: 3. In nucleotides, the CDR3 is TGTGCCAGCAGTTACTTGTTAGCGGGAGGCACCGGGGAGCTGTTTTTT. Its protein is CASSYLLAGGTGELFF.

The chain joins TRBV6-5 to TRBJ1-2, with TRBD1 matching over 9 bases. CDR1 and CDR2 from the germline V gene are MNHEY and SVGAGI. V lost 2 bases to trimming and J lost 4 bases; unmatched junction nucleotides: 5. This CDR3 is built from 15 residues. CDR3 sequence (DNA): TGTGCCAGCAGTTACCTGGGGACAGGGTTCTATGGCTACACCTTC. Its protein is CASSYLGTGFYGYTF.

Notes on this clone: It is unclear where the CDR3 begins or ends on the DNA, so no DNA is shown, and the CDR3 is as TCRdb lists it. CDR3 loop: CASSLRAGGHYFGETQYF. The V and J genes are TRBV14 and TRBJ2-5; the table assigns TRBD2, which was not confirmed against the DNA. The length of the CDR3 is 18 amino acids, counting both ends. CDR1 is SGHDN and CDR2 is FVKESK in the germline V gene.

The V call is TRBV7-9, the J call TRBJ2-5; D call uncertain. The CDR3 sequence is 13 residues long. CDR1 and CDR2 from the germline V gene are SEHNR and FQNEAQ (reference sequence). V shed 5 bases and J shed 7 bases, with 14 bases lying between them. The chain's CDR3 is CASSPALSGTQYF. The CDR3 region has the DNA TGTGCCAGCAGCCCCGCGCTCTCAGGGACCCAGTACTTC.

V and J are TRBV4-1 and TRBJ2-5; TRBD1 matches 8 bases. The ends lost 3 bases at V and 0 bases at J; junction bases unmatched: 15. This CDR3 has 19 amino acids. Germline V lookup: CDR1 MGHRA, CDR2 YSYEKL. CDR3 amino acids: CASSQEPDRGYIYQETQYF. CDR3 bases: TGCGCCAGCAGCCAGGAACCTGACAGGGGATATATCTACCAAGAGACCCAGTACTTC.

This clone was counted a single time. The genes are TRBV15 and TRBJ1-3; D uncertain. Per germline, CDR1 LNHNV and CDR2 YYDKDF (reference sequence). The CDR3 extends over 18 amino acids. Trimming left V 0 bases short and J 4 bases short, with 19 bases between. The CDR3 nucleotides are TGTGCCACCAGCAGAGATCGGCTGTCGGCGAGTTGGGGAAACACCATATATTTT. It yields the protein CATSRDRLSASWGNTIYF.

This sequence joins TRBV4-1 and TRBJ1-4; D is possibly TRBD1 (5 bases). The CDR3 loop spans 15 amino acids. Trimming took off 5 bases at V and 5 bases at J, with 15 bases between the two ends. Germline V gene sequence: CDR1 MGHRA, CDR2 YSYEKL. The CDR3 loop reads CASSFASGMNEKLFF. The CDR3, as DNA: TGCGCCAGCAGCTTCGCTTCAGGGATGAATGAAAAACTGTTTTTT.

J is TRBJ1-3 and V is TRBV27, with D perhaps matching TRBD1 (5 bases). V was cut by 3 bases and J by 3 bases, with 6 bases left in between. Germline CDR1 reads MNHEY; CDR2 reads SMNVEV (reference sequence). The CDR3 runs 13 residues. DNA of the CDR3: TGTGCCAGCAGTTTCGGGGGTGGAAACACCATATATTTT. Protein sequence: CASSFGGGNTIYF.

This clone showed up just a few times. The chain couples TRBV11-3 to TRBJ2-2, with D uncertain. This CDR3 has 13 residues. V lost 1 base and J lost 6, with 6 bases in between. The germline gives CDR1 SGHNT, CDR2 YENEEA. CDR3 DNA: TGTGCCAGCAGCTTAGGAGGCGCCGGGGAGCTGTTTTTT. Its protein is CASSLGGAGELFF.

CDR3 DNA sequence: TGTGCCAGCAGTGGAACTAGCGGGAGCTCAGATACGCAGTATTTT. Its translation is CASSGTSGSSDTQYF. The V call is TRBV5-6, the J call TRBJ2-3; 11 bases match TRBD2. This CDR3 contains 15 residues. J was trimmed by 4 bases and V by 5 bases; bases with no gene match: 6. The germline V gene encodes CDR1 SGHDT and CDR2 YYEEEE.

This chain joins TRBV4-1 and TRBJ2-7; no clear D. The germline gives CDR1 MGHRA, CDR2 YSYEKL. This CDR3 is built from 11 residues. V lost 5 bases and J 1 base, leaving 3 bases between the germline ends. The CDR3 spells CASSSSYEQYF. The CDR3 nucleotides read TGCGCCAGCAGCTCTTCCTACGAGCAGTACTTC.

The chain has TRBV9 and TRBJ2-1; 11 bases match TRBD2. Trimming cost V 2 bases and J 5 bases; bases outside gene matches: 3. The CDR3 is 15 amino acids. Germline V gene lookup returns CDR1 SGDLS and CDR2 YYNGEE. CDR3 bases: TGTGCCAGCAGCGTGGGACTAGCGGCCCACAATGAGCAGTTCTTC. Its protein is CASSVGLAAHNEQFF.

CDR3 amino acids: CASSLAWASSGNTIYF. The DNA of the CDR3 is TGTGCCAGCAGCTTGGCTTGGGCCTCCTCTGGAAACACCATATATTTT. J is TRBJ1-3 and V is TRBV5-5; D not certain. The CDR3 contains 16 residues. V was clipped by 0 bases and J by 0 bases, with 10 bases between them. Germline V CDR1 and CDR2: SGHKS, YYEKEE (reference sequence).

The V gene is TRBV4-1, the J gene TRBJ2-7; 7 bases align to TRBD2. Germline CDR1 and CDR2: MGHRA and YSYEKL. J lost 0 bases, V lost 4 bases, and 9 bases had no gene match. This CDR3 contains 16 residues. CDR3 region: CASSLPAGIGSYEQYF. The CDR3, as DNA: TGCGCCAGCAGCCTCCCAGCGGGGATTGGCTCCTACGAGCAGTACTTC.

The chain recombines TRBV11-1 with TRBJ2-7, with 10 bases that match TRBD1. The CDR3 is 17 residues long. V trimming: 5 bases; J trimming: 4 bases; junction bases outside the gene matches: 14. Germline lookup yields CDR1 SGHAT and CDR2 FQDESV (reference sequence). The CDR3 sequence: CASSPHPRQGATYEQYF. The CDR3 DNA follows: TGTGCCAGCAGCCCACACCCCCGACAGGGGGCGACGTACGAGCAGTACTTC.

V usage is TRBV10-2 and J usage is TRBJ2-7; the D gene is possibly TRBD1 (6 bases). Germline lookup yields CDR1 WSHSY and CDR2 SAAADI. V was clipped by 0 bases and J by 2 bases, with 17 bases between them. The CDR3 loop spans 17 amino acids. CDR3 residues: CASSESTDQDSPYEQYF. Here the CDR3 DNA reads TGCGCCAGCAGTGAGTCGACTGATCAGGACAGCCCCTACGAGCAGTACTTC.

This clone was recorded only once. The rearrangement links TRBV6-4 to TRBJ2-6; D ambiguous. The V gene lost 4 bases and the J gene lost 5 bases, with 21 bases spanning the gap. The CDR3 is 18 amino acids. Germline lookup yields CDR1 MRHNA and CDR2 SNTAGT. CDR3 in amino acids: CASSAFTTRQSRANVLTF. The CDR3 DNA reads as TGTGCCAGCAGTGCATTCACCACACGACAAAGTCGGGCCAACGTCCTGACTTTC.

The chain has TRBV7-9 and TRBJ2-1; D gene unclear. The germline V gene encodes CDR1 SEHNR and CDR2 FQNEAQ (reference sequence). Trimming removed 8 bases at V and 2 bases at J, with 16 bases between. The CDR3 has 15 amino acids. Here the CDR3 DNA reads TGTGCCAGCTGGACCGATGCGGACCCCTACAATGAGCAGTTCTTC. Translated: CASWTDADPYNEQFF.

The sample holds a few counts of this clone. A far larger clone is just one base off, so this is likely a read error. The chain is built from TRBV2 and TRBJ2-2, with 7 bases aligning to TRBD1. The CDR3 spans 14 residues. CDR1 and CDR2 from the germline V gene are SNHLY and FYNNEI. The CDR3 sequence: CASSGTVNTGELVF. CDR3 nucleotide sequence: TGTGCCAGCAGCGGGACAGTCAACACCGGGGAGCTGGTTTTT.

The CDR3: CSVESLGSYEQYF. CDR3 nucleotides: TGCAGCGTTGAATCCCTCGGCTCCTACGAGCAGTACTTC. The chain uses TRBV29-1 and TRBJ2-7, with D unclear. V dropped 2 bases and J dropped 0 bases, with 8 bases sitting between them. The CDR3 has 13 residues. The germline V gene encodes CDR1 SQVTM and CDR2 ANQGSEA.

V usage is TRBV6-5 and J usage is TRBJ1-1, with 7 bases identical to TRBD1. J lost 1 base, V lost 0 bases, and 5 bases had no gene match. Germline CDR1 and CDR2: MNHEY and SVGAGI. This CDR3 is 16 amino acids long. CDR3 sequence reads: CASSYSTTGWNTEAFF. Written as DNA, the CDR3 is TGTGCCAGCAGTTACTCGACGACAGGGTGGAACACTGAAGCTTTCTTT.

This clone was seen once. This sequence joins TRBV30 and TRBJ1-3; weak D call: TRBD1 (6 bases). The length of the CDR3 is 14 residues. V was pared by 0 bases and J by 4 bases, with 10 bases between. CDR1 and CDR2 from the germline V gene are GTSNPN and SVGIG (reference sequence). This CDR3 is CAWSVAGDGNTIYF. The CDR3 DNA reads TGTGCCTGGAGTGTAGCAGGGGACGGAAACACCATATATTTT.

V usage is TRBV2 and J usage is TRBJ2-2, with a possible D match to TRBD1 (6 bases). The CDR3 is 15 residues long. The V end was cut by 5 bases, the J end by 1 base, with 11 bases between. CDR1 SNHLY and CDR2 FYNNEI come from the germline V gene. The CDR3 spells CASSTVRGNTGELFF. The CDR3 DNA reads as TGTGCCAGCAGTACAGTCAGGGGGAACACCGGGGAGCTGTTTTTT.

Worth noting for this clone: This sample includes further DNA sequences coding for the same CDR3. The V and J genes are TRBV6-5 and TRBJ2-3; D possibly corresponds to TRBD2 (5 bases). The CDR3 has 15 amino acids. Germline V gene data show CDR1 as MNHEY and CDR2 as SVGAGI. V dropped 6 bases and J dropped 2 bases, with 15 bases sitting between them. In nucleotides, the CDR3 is TGTGCCAGCAGCCGGGGTGGCGGGTCCACAGATACGCAGTATTTT. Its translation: CASSRGGGSTDTQYF.

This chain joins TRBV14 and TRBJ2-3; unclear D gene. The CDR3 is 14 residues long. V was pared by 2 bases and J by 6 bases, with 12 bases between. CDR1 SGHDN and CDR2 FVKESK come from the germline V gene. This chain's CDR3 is CASSQIGGRDTQYF. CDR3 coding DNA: TGTGCCAGCAGCCAAATCGGCGGCAGGGATACGCAGTATTTT.